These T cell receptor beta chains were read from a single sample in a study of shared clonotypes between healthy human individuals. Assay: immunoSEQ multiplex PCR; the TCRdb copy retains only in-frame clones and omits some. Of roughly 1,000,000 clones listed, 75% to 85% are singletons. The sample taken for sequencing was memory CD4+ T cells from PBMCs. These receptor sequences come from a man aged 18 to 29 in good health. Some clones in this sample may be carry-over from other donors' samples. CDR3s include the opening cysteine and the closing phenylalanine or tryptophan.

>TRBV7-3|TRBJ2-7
CASSWNRDNEQYF
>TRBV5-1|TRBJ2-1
CASSLGLAGGPSEEQFF
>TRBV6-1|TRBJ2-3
CASRSVLADKDTQYF
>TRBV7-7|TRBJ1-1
CASSASPTSPAFF
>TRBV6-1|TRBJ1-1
CASSDGVARVTEAFF
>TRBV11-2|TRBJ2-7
CASSSYKRGSDEQYF
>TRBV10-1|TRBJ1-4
CATKAVQEGAEKLFF
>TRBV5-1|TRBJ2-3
CASSREGDTQYF
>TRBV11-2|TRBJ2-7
CASSWTSGVGAGEQYF
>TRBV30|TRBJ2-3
CAWGRLHTDTQYF
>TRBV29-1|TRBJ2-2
CSVGTANTGELFF
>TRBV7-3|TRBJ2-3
CASSLLRDTQYF
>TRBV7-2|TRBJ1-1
CASSLGGQNTEAFF
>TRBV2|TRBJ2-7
CASSNPSGSLYEQYF
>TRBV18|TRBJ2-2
CASSGTGSAGELFF
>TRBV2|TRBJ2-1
CASVTRNLEGQFF
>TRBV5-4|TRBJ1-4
CASSPDTSGKLFF
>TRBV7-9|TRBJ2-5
CASTLRGGRQETQYF
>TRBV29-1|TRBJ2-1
CSAVAGLWDEQFF
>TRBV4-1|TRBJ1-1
CASSAPGQGAGAFF
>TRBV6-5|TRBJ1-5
CASMALGGGQPQHF
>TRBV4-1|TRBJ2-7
CASSPPGITAYEQYF
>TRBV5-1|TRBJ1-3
CASSLVPGENTIYF
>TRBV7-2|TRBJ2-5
CASSPGVRAQETQYF
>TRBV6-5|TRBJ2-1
CASSYSGGSSYNEQFF
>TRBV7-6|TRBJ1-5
CASSPYSNQPQHF
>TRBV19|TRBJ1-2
CASSLRPRPGPAGYTF
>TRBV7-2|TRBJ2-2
CASSFFETGELFF
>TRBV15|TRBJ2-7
CATSRDPRDTEQYF
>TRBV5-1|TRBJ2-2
CASRAGLNTGELFF
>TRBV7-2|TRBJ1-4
CASSRATNEKLFF
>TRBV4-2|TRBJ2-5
CASSQGLNRGHQETQYF
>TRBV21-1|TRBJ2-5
CASEHKQGKETQYF
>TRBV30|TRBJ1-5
CAWSGLGGGRPQHF
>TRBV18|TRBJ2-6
CASSPQSILETSGANVLTF
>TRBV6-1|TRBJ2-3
CASSEAPGPGDTQYF
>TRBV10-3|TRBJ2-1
CAISDPRAGTTNEQFF
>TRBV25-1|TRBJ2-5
CASRTGLDQETQYF
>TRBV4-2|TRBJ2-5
CASSQPGSRAQETQYF
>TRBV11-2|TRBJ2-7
CASSLSRGDYEQYF
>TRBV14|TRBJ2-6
CASSQDFSSGANVLTF
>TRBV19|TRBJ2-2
CASSIVGAGELFF
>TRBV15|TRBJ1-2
CATSRDRSSSYGYTF
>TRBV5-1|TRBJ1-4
CASSPGHQGGEKLFF
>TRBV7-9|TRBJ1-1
CASSPAWEGDTEAFF
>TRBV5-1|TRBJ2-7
CASSVRQGAYEQYF
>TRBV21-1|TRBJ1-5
CASSSSGTGIYSNQPQHF
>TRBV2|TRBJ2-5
CASTTSLETQYF
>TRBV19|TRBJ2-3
CASSIVGRTDTQYF
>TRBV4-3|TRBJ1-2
CASSQDIQYGYTF
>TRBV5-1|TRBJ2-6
CASSQGAISGANVLTF
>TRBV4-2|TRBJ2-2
CASSQADVTGELFF
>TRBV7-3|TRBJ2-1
CASSLESGAGGSYNEQFF
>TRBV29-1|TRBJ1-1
CSVEDPGKTEAFF
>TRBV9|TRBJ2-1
CASSVGGSTYNEQFF
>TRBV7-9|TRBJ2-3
CASSLELLPDTQYF